A selection of T cell receptor beta chains follows, all from one sample in a study of blood T cell repertoires in COVID-19. Sequencing used immunoSEQ multiplex PCR; TCRdb keeps in-frame clones, though not all of them. This table has 250,000 to 300,000 clones, around nine tenths appearing once. The sample taken for sequencing was PBMCs or T cells enriched from blood (not recorded which). These receptors originate from a woman aged 45-59 years who had been exposed to COVID-19. Each CDR3 is given without its conserved first and last residue. The size of a clone is reported for some rows only, either as once, few or many, or as a class for expanded clones.

.	TRBV14	TRBJ2-7	ASSQETGPHEQY
.	TRBV11-2	TRBJ1-5	ASSLVPQLNQPQH
.	TRBV30	TRBJ2-5	AWSDYTRSETQY
.	TRBV5-8	TRBJ2-1	ASSSGNDEQF
.	TRBV11-1	TRBJ1-2	ASSSGGQVGYT
once	TRBV28	TRBJ1-2	ASSTTNLYGYT
.	TRBV11-2	TRBJ2-7	ASSPRTGLRGEYYEQY
.	TRBV19	TRBJ1-5	ASSWGQSNQPQH
few	TRBV4-1	TRBJ2-1	ASSQRTSGGSWEQF
.	TRBV28	TRBJ1-4	ASNHLGTGRTNEKLF
.	TRBV25-1	TRBJ2-2	ASSWRGGAGTGELF
.	TRBV30	TRBJ1-1	AWSKARTTQRAF
.	TRBV4-1	TRBJ1-3	ASSQVAQGAGNTIY
.	TRBV5-1	TRBJ2-5	ASRGDRGLEETQY
once	TRBV28	TRBJ2-7	ASSQRGTRGEQY
.	TRBV7-4	TRBJ2-5	ASSLGGCTGVIQETQY
once	TRBV28	TRBJ2-6	ASSERTGTGANVLT
.	TRBV7-9	TRBJ1-3	ASSQDSGNTIY
.	TRBV30	TRBJ2-7	AWRPYSISYEQY
few	TRBV27	TRBJ1-1	ASSQTAMNTEAF
.	TRBV18	TRBJ2-5	ASSPPSLPDSNRGGETQY
.	TRBV4-1	TRBJ2-7	ASSQEGQDSLAGGEQY
few	TRBV28	TRBJ1-5	ASTERGLGNQPQH
.	TRBV7-2	TRBJ2-1	ASSLEPAGGPWNEQF
.	TRBV5-4	TRBJ2-1	ASSSAVPWSSYNEQF
.	TRBV15	TRBJ1-4	ATSPGLNNEKLF
.	TRBV15	TRBJ1-4	ATSRGSDRSEGEKLF
.	TRBV7-9	TRBJ1-2	AQGGDSLYGYT
.	TRBV7-9	TRBJ2-7	ASSYLGPEQY
.	TRBV5-4	TRBJ2-7	ASSPISGGPNEQY
.	TRBV6-1	TRBJ1-2	ASSEVIIQAGYT
.	TRBV4-1	TRBJ1-5	ASSQYRGSNQPQH
.	TRBV9	TRBJ2-5	ASSVESRPGGTYQETQY
.	TRBV3-1/TRBV3-2	TRBJ2-7	ASSHGGLYEQY
.	TRBV3-1/TRBV3-2	TRBJ1-4	ASSLRDRGDNEKLF
once	TRBV6-5	TRBJ1-6	ASSTGTLNNSPLH
.	TRBV2	TRBJ1-1	ASSPQRRGTEAF
.	TRBV6-1	TRBJ1-6	ASSEAIARGAAPLH